This TCR beta chain was recorded in a study of CD8+ T cells in alopecia areata. Comment on this clone: Its cognate antigen is unknown.

Extracted RNA was reverse transcribed into cDNA, the sequencing template. The repertoire was sequenced with immunoSEQ multiplex PCR; TCRdb's copy has only in-frame clones and lacks some. The table shows some 210,000 clones, with around 66% occurring only once. The sample's treatment: oral pan-JAK inhibitor, 5-10 mg twice daily. Peripheral blood and lesional scalp punch biopsies came from alopecia areata patients. PBMCs, the starting material, were the source of sorted CD4+ and CD8+ T cells. Overall study results and limits: Tofacitinib did not eliminate many expanded lesional clones from scalp or blood. Tofacitinib significantly brought down scalp clonality and expanded CD8+ clones among top 100.

The material sequenced was CD4+ T cells sorted from blood, taken at approximately week 45, from a patient treated with tofacitinib. The TCR comes from a human donor with alopecia areata.

The CDR3 protein is CASSLSPGQPYGYTF. CDR3 DNA: TGTGCCAGCAGCTTAAGTCCCGGACAACCCTATGGCTACACCTTC. The chain links TRBV11-2 to TRBJ1-2; D might be TRBD1 (5 bases). The length of the CDR3 is 15 residues. V lost 2 bases and J 4 bases, leaving 14 bases between the germline ends. Looked up from germline, CDR1 is SGHAT and CDR2 is FQNNGV.